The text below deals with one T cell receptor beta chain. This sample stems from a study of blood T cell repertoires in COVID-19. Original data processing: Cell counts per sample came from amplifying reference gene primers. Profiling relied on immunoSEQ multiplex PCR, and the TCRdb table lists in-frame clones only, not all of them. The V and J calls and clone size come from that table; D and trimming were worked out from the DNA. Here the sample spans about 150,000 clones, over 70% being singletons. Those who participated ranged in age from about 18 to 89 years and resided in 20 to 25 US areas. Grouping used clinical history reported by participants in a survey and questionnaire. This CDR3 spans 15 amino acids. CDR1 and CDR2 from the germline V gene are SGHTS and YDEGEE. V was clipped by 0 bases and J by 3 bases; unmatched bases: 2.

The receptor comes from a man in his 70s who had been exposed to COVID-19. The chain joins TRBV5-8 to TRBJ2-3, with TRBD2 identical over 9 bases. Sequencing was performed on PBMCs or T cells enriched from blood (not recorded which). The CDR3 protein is CASSLGTSVTDTQYF. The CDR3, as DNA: TGTGCCAGCAGCTTGGGGACTAGCGTAACAGATACGCAGTATTTT. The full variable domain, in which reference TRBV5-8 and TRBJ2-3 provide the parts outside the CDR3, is EAGVTQSPTHLIKTRGQQATLRCSPISGHTSVYWYQQALGLGLQFLLWYDEGEERNRGNFPPRFSGRQFPNYSSELNVNALELEDSALYLCASSLGTSVTDTQYFGPGTRLTVL.